Listed below are T cell receptor beta chains from one sample, sequenced in a study of shared clonotypes between healthy human individuals. Sequencing used immunoSEQ multiplex PCR; TCRdb keeps in-frame clones, though not all of them. The sample has around 1.1 million clones; around three quarters are singletons. The specimen was memory CD4+ T cells from PBMCs. These receptor sequences come from a young man in good health. Some clones in this sample may be carry-over from other donors' samples. Both conserved end residues are trimmed from each CDR3. D genes are given only for firm matches.

J	V	D	CDR3
TRBJ1-4	TRBV14	TRBD1	ASSHVDRGELF
TRBJ1-4	TRBV11-3	-	ASSLGPYEKLF
TRBJ1-3	TRBV5-6	TRBD1	ASSLRTGSFGNTIY
TRBJ2-7	TRBV11-2	-	ASSSPTGTYEQY
TRBJ2-2	TRBV10-2	-	ASSPRGAKSTGELF
TRBJ2-7	TRBV5-6	TRBD2	ASSLFGTSGMVEQY
TRBJ2-3	TRBV4-3	TRBD2	ASSPYLAGVDADTQY
TRBJ1-4	TRBV5-4	-	ASSPDGYNEKLF
TRBJ1-1	TRBV2	-	ASSEDMARAAF
TRBJ2-3	TRBV18	TRBD2	ASRTSAGNTDTQY
TRBJ2-2	TRBV5-4	TRBD1	ASSLRSNRGSYTGELF
TRBJ2-3	TRBV19	-	ASSIDWGEEKTQY
TRBJ2-5	TRBV19	-	ASSIGLGDKETQY
TRBJ1-2	TRBV15	-	ATSRQKDNRYT
TRBJ2-5	TRBV5-1	-	ASSRTVFETQY
TRBJ2-5	TRBV5-8	TRBD1	ASSRDRGLPETQY
TRBJ2-7	TRBV7-9	-	ASSFPSNSYEQY
TRBJ2-5	TRBV7-2	TRBD2	ASSLAGREGETQY
TRBJ2-2	TRBV7-8	-	ASTNRVADGELF
TRBJ1-1	TRBV28	-	AARTRLTEAF
TRBJ2-1	TRBV4-3	TRBD2	ASSQTPSGRAAEQF
TRBJ2-3	TRBV7-2	TRBD2	ASSFRLAGSTDTQY